This T cell receptor beta chain was obtained from a study of cytomegalovirus exposure and HLA in healthy donors. Study observations and caveats: Under in vitro conditions, three CMV-associated chains were confirmed as specific for CMV antigens. Cytomegalovirus status was reportedly diagnosed by the classifier with high sensitivity and specificity.

The data were produced by immunoSEQ multiplex PCR, yet TCRdb's version contains in-frame clones alone and is incomplete. The table has roughly 50,000 clones, around 90% seen once; the top ten hold roughly 8.4%. Germline CDR1 SNHLY, CDR2 FYNNEI. The CDR3 spans 15 residues. Trimming left V 5 bases short and J 6 bases short, with 17 bases between. The donors formed part of the roughly 120-subject validation cohort, distinct from the roughly 670-subject first cohort. This clone has just one count. Its target is not known. The origin of this receptor is a woman younger than 30 in good health and CMV-seropositive. The chain carries TRBV2 and TRBJ2-1; a weak D match, TRBD2 (6 bases). Sequenced sample: PBMCs. The CDR3 protein is CASSQQGGGSNEQFF. CDR3 sequence (DNA): TGTGCCAGCAGTCAGCAGGGTGGAGGGAGCAATGAGCAGTTCTTC.